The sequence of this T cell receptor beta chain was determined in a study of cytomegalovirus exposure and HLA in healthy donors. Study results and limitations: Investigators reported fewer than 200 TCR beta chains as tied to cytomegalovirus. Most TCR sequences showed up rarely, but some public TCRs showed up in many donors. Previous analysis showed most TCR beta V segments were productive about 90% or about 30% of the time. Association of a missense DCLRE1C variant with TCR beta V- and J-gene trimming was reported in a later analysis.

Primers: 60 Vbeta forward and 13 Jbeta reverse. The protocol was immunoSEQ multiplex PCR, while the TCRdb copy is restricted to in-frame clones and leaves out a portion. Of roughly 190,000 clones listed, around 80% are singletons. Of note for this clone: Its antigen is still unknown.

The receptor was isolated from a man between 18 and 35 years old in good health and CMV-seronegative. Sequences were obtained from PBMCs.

The CDR3 loop reads CASSLRDYDETYEQYF. For the CDR3, the DNA is TGTGCCAGCAGCTTAAGGGACTACGATGAAACCTACGAGCAGTACTTC. V usage is TRBV7-2 and J usage is TRBJ2-7; 7 positions agree with TRBD2. The CDR3 totals 16 residues. V was clipped by 2 bases and J by 2 bases; unmatched bases: 9. Germline V gene data show CDR1 as SGHTA and CDR2 as FQGNSA.